This TCR beta chain was observed in a study of T cell responses to AZD1222 COVID-19 vaccine. This CDR3 contains 15 residues. V was clipped by 5 bases and J by 4 bases, with 18 bases between them. Germline values: CDR1 SGHTA, CDR2 FQGNSA. In this sample, this clone turned up once. Antigen specificity is unknown. Broader study findings: The study found Spike-specific TCR breadth and depth rose after two AZD1222 doses. Samples come after the peak T cell response, not at day 14. Possibly, clonal diversity was underestimated; donors were largely white British and included more females.

Clones were read by immunoSEQ multiplex PCR, and TCRdb kept only the in-frame ones, dropping some. This sample carries about 100,000 clones, just under 90% of them seen once, and the ten largest clones take more than 15%. The receptor was isolated from an adult in good health. J is TRBJ2-7 and V is TRBV7-2; weak D call: TRBD2 (6 bases). Sequences were derived from peripheral blood, sampled on day 0 of AZD1222 vaccination. The CDR3 sequence: CASSGTAGGGYEQYF. The CDR3 coding sequence is TGTGCCAGCAGCGGCACAGCCGGTGGGGGGTACGAGCAGTACTTC.